The clone carrying this T cell receptor (beta chain) has more than one count but fewer than ten. The antigen is not known. An end of the junction differs from the germline gene, which may be a read error. Quantitative barcoded 5'-RACE was used to prepare TCR beta libraries. TCRdb re-derived calls from the 5' RACE reads in MiXCR, one entry per CDR3 protein. The data contain fewer than 550,000 distinct CDR3 sequences, approximately 5% of them singletons. The data derive from a study of CD8 T cells in ankylosing spondylitis. Whole-study results and caveats: One TCR beta motif, made up of roughly eight highly homologous variants, appeared characteristic of ankylosing spondylitis blood. Reportedly, significant enrichment of disease-linked clones occurred in matched ankylosing spondylitis synovial fluid.

The receptor's source is a male donor with ankylosing spondylitis. What was sequenced was blood, either unsorted or a sorted T cell fraction (not recorded which).

CDR3 in amino acids: CASSQVWGERLFF. CDR3 sequence (DNA): TGTGCCAGCAGCCAAGTATGGGGTGAAAGACTGTTTTTT. This chain uses TRBV3-1 with TRBJ1-4, with no clear D. CDR3 length: 13 amino acids. Per germline, CDR1 LGHDT and CDR2 YNNKEL (reference sequence).